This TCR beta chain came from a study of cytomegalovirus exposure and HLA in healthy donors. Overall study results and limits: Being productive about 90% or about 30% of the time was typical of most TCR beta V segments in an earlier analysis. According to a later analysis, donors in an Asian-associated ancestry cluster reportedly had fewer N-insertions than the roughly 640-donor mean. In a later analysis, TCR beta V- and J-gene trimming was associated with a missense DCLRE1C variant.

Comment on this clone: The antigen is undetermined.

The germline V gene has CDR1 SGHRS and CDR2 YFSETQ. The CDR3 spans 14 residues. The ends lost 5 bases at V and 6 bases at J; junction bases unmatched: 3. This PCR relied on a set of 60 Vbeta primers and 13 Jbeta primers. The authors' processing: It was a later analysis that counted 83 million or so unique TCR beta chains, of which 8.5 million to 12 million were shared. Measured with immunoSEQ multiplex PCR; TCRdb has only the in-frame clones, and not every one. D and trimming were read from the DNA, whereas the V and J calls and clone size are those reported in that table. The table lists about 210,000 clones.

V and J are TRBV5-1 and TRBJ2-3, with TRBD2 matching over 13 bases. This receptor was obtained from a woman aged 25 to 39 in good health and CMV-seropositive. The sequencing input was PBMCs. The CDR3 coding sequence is TGCGCCAGCAGACTAGCGGGGGGGCCGGATACGCAGTATTTT. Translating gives CASRLAGGPDTQYF.